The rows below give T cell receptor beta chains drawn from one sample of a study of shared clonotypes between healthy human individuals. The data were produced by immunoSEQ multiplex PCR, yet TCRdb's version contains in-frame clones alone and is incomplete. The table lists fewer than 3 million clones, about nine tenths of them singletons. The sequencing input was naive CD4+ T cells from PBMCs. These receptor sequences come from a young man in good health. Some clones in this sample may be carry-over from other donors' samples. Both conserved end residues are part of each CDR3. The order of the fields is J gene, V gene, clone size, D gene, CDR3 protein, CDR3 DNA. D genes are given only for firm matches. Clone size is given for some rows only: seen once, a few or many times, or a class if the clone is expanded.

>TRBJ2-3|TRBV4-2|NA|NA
CASTLTYGHTDTQYF
TGTGCCAGCACCCTCACTTACGGGCACACAGATACGCAGTATTTT
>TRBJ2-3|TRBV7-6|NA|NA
CASSLAQVTDTQYF
TGTGCCAGCAGCTTAGCGCAGGTCACAGATACGCAGTATTTT
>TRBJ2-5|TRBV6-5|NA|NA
CASSYNGAEKTQYF
TGTGCCAGCAGTTACAACGGGGCCGAGAAGACCCAGTACTTC
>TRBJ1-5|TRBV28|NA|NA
CASSFLGRVDQPQHF
TGTGCCAGCAGTTTTTTGGGCCGGGTTGATCAGCCCCAGCATTTT
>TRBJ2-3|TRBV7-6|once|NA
CASSLLGGRTDTQYF
TGTGCCAGCAGCCTCTTAGGCGGACGCACAGATACGCAGTATTTT
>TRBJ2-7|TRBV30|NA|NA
CAWSSSDPRRQYF
TGTGCCTGGAGTTCCTCCGATCCGCGTCGGCAGTACTTC
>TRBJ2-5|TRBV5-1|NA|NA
CASSLARSTSQETQYF
TGCGCCAGCAGCTTGGCCCGGAGCACTTCTCAAGAGACCCAGTACTTC
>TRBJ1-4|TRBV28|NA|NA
CASSSGGEKLFF
TGTGCCAGCAGTTCTGGAGGTGAAAAACTGTTTTTT
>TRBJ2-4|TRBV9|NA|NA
CASNGGLGKNIQYF
TGTGCCAGCAACGGGGGCCTGGGCAAAAACATTCAGTACTTC
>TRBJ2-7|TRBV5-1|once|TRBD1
CASSGTGLYEQYF
TGCGCCAGCTCCGGGACAGGGCTGTACGAGCAGTACTTC
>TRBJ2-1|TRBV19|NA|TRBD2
CASSSGLGSYNEQFF
TGTGCCAGTTCTTCAGGACTAGGTTCCTACAATGAGCAGTTCTTC
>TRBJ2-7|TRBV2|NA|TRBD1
CASSRTGDYEQYF
TGTGCCAGCAGTAGGACAGGGGACTACGAGCAGTACTTC
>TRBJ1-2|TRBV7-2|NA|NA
CASSLGGVTVDNYGYTF
TGTGCCAGCAGCTTGGGCGGAGTGACAGTCGATAACTATGGCTACACCTTC
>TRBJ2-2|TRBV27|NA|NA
CASSALPNTGELFF
TGTGCCAGCAGTGCCCTACCGAACACCGGGGAGCTGTTTTTT
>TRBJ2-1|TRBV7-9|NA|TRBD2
CASSSTSGRAHNEQFF
TGTGCCAGCAGCTCGACTAGCGGGAGGGCCCACAATGAGCAGTTCTTC
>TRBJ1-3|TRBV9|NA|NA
CASSVGVWGPSGNTIYF
TGTGCCAGCAGCGTAGGTGTTTGGGGCCCCTCTGGAAACACCATATATTTT
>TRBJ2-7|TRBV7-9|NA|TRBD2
CAAAGGPRNEQYF
TGTGCCGCGGCGGGAGGGCCTCGAAACGAGCAGTACTTC
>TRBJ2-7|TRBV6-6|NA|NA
CASRNGGSGYEQYF
TGTGCCAGCCGAAACGGCGGTTCCGGCTACGAGCAGTACTTC
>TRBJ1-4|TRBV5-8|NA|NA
CASSSGVGATNEKLFF
TGTGCCAGCAGCTCTGGGGTGGGGGCAACTAATGAAAAACTGTTTTTT
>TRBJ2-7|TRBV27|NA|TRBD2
CASSLIAGGNEQYF
TGTGCCAGCAGTTTAATAGCGGGAGGGAACGAGCAGTACTTC
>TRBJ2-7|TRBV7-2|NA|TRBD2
CASSFWGTSGAIYEQYF
TGTGCCAGCAGCTTCTGGGGAACTAGCGGAGCAATCTACGAGCAGTACTTC
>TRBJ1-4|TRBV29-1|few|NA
CSVGPTATNEKLFF
TGCAGCGTTGGGCCGACAGCGACTAATGAAAAACTGTTTTTT
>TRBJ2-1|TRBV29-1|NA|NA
CSGWVYNEQFF
TGCAGCGGATGGGTCTACAATGAGCAGTTCTTC
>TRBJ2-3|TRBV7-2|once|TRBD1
CASSHRQGTGTDTQYF
TGTGCCAGCAGCCACAGACAGGGTACGGGCACAGATACGCAGTATTTT
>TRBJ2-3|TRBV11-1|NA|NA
CASSSAGSSTDTQYF
TGTGCCAGCAGCTCGGCGGGTAGTAGCACAGATACGCAGTATTTT
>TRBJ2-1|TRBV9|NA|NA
CASSVAAGNEQFF
TGTGCCAGCAGCGTAGCTGCGGGCAATGAGCAGTTCTTC
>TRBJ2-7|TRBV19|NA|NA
CASSVTTLYEQYF
TGTGCCAGTAGTGTGACTACGCTCTACGAGCAGTACTTC
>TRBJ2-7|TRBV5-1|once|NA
CASTDRSEQYF
TGCGCCAGCACGGACAGAAGCGAGCAGTACTTC
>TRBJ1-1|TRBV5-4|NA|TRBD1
CASRFGTGEITEAFF
TGTGCCAGCAGATTCGGGACAGGGGAAATCACTGAAGCTTTCTTT
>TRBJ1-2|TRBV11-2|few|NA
CASSQGFGYTF
TGTGCCAGCAGCCAAGGGTTTGGCTACACCTTC
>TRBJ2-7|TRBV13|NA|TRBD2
CASSPPRGTSVTYEQYF
TGTGCCAGCAGCCCCCCGCGTGGGACTAGCGTCACCTACGAGCAGTACTTC
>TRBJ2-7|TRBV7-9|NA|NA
CASSFDGAYEQYF
TGTGCCAGCAGCTTTGACGGAGCCTACGAGCAGTACTTC
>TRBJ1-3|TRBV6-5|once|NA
CASSYYRGGNTIYF
TGTGCCAGCAGTTACTATCGAGGAGGAAACACCATATATTTT
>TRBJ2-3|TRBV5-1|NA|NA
CASSLLSQATSTDTQYF
TGCGCCAGCAGCTTGTTGTCGCAGGCCACTAGCACAGATACGCAGTATTTT
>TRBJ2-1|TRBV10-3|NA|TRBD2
CAIRGGLAGVDEQFF
TGTGCCATCAGGGGAGGACTAGCGGGAGTTGATGAGCAGTTCTTC
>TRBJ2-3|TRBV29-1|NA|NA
CSVGSSTDTQYF
TGCAGCGTCGGGTCTTCCACAGATACGCAGTATTTT